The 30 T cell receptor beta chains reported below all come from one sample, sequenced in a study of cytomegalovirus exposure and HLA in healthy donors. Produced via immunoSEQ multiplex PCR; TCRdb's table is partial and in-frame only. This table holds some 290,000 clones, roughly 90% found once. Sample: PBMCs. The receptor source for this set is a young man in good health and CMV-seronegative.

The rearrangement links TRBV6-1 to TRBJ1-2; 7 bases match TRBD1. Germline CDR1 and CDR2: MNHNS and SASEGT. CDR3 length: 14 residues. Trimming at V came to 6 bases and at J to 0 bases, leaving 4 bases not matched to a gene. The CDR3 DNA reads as TGTGCCAGCAGGTGGACAGGAGCTAACTATGGCTACACCTTC. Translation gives CASRWTGANYGYTF.

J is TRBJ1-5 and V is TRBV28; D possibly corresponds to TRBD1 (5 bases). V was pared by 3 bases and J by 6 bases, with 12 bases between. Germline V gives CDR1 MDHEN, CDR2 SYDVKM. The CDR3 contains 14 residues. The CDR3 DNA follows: TGTGCCAGCAGTTTGTTGGGGACTCCTCAGCCCCAGCATTTT. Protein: CASSLLGTPQPQHF.

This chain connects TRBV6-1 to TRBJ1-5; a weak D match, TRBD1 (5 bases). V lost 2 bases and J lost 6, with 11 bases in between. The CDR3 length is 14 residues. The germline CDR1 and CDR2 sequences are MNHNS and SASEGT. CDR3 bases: TGTGCCAGCAGTGAACCAGGGTTTGCTCAGCCCCAGCATTTT. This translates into CASSEPGFAQPQHF.

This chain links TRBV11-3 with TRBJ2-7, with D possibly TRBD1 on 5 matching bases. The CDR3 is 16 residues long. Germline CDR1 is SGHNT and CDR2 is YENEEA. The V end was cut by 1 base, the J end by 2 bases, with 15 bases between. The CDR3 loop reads CASSLGSRQGTYEQYF. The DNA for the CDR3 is TGTGCCAGCAGCTTAGGATCGCGGCAGGGAACCTACGAGCAGTACTTC.

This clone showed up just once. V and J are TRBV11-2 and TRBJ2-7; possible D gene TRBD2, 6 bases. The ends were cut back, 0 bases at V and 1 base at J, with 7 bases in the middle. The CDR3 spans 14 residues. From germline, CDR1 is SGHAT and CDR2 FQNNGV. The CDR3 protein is CASSLEEGSYEQYF. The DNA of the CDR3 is TGTGCCAGCAGCTTAGAGGAGGGGTCCTACGAGCAGTACTTC.

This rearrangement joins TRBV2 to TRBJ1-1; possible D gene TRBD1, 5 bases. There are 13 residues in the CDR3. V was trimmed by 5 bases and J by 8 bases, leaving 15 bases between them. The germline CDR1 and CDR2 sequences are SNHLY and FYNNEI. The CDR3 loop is CASSPNLGGEAFF. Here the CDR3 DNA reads TGTGCCAGCAGTCCAAATCTGGGGGGAGAAGCTTTCTTT.

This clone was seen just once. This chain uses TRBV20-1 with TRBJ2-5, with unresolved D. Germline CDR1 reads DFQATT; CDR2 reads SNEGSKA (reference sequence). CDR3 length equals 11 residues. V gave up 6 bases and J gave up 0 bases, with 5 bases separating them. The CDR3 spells CSATHQETQYF. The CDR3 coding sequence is TGCAGTGCCACTCACCAAGAGACCCAGTACTTC.

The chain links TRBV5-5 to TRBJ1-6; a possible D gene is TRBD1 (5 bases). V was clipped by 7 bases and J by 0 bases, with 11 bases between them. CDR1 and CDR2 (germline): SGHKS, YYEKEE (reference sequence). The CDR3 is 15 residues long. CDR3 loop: CASGGTSSYNSPLHF. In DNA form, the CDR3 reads TGTGCCAGCGGAGGGACGAGCTCCTATAATTCACCCCTCCACTTT.

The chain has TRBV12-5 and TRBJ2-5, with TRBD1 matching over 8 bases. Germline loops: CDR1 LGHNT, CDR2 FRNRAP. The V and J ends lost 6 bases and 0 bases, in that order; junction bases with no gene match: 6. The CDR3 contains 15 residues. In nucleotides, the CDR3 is TGTGCTAGTGGACCGGGACAGGCGGACCAAGAGACCCAGTACTTC. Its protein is CASGPGQADQETQYF.

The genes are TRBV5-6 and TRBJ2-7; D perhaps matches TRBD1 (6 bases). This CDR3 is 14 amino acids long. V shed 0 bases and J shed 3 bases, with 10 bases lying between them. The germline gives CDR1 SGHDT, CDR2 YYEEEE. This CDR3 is CASSLVSGVYEQYF. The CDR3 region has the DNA TGTGCCAGCAGCTTGGTATCAGGGGTCTACGAGCAGTACTTC.

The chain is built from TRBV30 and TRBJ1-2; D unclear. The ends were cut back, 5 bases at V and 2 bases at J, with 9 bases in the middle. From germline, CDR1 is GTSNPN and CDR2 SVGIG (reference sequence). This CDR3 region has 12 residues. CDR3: CAWHARNYGYTF. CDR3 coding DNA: TGTGCCTGGCACGCGCGGAACTATGGCTACACCTTC.

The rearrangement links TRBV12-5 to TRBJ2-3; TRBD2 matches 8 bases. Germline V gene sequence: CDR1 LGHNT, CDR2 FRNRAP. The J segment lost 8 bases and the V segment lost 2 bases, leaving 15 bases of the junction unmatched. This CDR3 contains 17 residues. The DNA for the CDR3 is TGTGCTAGTGGTTTGCCAGTAGCGGGGTCTCTTCGGTCTACGCAGTATTTT. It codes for CASGLPVAGSLRSTQYF.

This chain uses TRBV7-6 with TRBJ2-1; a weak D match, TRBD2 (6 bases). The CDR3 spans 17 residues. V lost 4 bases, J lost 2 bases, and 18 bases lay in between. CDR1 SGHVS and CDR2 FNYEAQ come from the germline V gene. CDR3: CASSSPNAGSAYNEQFF. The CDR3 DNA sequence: TGTGCCAGCAGCTCCCCCAATGCGGGGAGCGCCTACAATGAGCAGTTCTTC.

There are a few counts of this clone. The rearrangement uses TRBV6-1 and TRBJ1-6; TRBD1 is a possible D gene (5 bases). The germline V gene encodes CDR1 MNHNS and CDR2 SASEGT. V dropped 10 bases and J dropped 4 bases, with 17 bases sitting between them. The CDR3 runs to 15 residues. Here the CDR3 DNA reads TGTGCCACCCGTGCGGAGGGGCGATATAATTCACCCCTCCACTTT. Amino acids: CATRAEGRYNSPLHF.

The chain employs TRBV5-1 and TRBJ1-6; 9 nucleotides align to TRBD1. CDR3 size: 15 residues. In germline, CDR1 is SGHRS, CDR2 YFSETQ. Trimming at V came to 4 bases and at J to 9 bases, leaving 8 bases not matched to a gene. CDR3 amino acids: CASSTGQGLGSPLHF. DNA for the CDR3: TGCGCCAGCAGCACCGGACAGGGGTTAGGTTCACCCCTCCACTTT.

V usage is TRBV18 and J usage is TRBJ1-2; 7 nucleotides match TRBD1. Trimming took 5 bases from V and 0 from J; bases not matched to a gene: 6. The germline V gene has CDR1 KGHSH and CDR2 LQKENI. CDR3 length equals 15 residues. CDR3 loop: CASSDRDLSNYGYTF. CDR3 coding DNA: TGTGCCAGCTCAGACAGGGACCTCTCTAACTATGGCTACACCTTC. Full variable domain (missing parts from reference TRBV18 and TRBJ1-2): NAGVMQNPRHLVRRRGQEARLRCSPMKGHSHVYWYRQLPEEGLKFMVYLQKENIIDESGMPKERFSAEFPKEGPSILRIQQVVRGDSAAYFCASSDRDLSNYGYTFGSGTRLTVV.

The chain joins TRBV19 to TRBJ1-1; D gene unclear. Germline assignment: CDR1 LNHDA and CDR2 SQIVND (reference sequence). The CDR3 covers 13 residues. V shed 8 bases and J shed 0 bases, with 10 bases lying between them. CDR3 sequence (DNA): TGTGCCAGTCCCGGGGTGTTGAACACTGAAGCTTTCTTT. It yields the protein CASPGVLNTEAFF.

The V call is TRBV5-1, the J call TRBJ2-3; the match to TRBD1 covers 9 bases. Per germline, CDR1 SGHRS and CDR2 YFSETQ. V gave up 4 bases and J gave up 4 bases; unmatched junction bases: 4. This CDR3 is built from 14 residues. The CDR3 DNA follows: TGCGCCAGCAGCACCTGGACAGGGGCAGATACGCAGTATTTT. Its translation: CASSTWTGADTQYF.

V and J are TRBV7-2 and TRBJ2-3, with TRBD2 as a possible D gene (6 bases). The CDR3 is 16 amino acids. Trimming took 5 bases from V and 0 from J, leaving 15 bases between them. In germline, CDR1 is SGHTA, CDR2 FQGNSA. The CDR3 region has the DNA TGTGCCAGCAGCGAGGTGGGGGACTTCAGCACAGATACGCAGTATTTT. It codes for CASSEVGDFSTDTQYF.

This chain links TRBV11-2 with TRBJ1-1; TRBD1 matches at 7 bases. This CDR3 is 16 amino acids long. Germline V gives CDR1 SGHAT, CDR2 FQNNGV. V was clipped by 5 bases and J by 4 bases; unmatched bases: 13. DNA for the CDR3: TGTGCCAGCAGCCGGTCGACAGGGTTTGGGGTCACTGAAGCTTTCTTT. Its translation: CASSRSTGFGVTEAFF. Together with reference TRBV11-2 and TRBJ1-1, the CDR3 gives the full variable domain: EAGVAQSPRYKIIEKRQSVAFWCNPISGHATLYWYQQILGQGPKLLIQFQNNGVVDDSQLPKDRFSAERLKGVDSTLKIQPAKLEDSAVYLCASSRSTGFGVTEAFFGQGTRLTVV.

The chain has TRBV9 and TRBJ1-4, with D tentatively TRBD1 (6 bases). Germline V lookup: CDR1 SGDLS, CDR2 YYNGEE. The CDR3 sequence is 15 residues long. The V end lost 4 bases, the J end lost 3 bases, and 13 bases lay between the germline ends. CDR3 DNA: TGTGCCAGCAGCCCCCAGGGGAGACCTAATGAAAAACTGTTTTTT. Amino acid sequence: CASSPQGRPNEKLFF.

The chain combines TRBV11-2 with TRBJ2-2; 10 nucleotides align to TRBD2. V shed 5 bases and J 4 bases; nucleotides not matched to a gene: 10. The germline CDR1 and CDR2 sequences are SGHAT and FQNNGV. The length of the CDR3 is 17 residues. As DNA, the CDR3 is TGTGCCAGCAGCACAGTTACTAGCGGGGTCGGCACCGGGGAGCTGTTTTTT. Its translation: CASSTVTSGVGTGELFF.

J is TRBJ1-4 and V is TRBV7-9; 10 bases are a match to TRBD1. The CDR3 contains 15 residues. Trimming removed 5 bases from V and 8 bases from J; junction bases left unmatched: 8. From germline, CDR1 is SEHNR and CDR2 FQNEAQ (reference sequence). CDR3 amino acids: CASSAPGTGVEKLFF. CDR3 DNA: TGTGCCAGCAGCGCGCCCGGGACAGGGGTGGAAAAACTGTTTTTT.

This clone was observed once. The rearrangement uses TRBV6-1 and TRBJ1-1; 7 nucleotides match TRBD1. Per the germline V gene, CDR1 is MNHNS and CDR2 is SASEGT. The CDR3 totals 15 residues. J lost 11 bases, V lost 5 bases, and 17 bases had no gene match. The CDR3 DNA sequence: TGTGCCAGCAGTCGAAACCGGGACAGCCTAGGGGGGGCTTTCTTT. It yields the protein CASSRNRDSLGGAFF.

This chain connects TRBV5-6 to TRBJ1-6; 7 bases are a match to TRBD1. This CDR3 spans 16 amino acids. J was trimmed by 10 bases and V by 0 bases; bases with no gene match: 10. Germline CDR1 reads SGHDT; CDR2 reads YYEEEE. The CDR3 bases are TGTGCCAGCAGCTTGGGACCCGACAGGGTCTGGTCACCCCTCCACTTT. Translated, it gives CASSLGPDRVWSPLHF.

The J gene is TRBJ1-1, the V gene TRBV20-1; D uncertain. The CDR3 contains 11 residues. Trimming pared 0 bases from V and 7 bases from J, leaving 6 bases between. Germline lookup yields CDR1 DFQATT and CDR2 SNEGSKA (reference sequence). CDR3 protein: CSAREYSEAFF. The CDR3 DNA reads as TGCAGTGCTAGAGAGTACAGTGAAGCTTTCTTT.

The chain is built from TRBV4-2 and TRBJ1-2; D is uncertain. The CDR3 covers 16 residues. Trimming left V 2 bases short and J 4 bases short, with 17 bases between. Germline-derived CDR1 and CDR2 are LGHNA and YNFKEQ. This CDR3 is CASSQSLGSGIYGYTF. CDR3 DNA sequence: TGTGCCAGCAGCCAATCCCTTGGCAGCGGAATCTATGGCTACACCTTC.

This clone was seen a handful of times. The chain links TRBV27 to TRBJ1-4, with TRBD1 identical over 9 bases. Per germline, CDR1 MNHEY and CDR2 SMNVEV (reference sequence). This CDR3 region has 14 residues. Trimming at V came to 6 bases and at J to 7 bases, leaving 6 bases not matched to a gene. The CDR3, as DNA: TGTGCCAGCAGAAGGGACAGGGTGAGTGAAAAACTGTTTTTT. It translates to CASRRDRVSEKLFF.

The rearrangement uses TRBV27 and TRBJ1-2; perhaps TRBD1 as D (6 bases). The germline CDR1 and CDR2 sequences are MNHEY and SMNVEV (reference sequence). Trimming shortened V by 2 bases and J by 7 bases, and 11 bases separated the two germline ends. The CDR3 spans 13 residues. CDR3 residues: CASSLDQGLGYTF. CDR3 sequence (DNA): TGTGCCAGCAGTTTAGATCAGGGGCTTGGCTACACCTTC.

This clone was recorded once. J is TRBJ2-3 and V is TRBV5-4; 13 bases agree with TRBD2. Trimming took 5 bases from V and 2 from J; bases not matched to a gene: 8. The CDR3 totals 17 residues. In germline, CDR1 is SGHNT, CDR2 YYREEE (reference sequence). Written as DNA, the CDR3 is TGTGCCAGCAGTCATGGGACTAGCGGGGACTCCACAGATACGCAGTATTTT. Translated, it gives CASSHGTSGDSTDTQYF. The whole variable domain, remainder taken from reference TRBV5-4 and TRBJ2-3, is ETGVTQSPTHLIKTRGQQVTLRCSSQSGHNTVSWYQQALGQGPQFIFQYYREEENGRGNFPPRFSGLQFPNYSSELNVNALELDDSALYLCASSHGTSGDSTDTQYFGPGTRLTVL.